These T cell receptor beta chains were read from a single sample in a study of cytomegalovirus exposure and HLA in healthy donors. This table comes from immunoSEQ multiplex PCR, and its TCRdb copy is limited to in-frame clones, with some not included. The table lists about 160,000 clones, over 75% of them singletons, with about 0.93% in the top ten. Sequenced material: PBMCs. These receptors were taken from a woman in her forties or fifties in good health and CMV-seropositive. Each CDR3 is given with its conserved first and last residue. Each record gives: clone size, J gene, D gene, V gene, CDR3 DNA, CDR3 protein. A D gene is named only where the DNA matches it firmly. Clone size is shown for a subset of rows, as once, few, many or a class of expanded clone.

size: -; J: TRBJ2-3; D: TRBD1; V: TRBV2; DNA: TGTGCCAGCAGGGACAGGGCAGTAGATACGCAGTATTTT; CDR3: CASRDRAVDTQYF
size: once; J: TRBJ2-2; D: -; V: TRBV7-8; DNA: TGTGCCAGCAGCTTAAGGCAGCGTGCCACCGGGGAGCTGTTTTTT; CDR3: CASSLRQRATGELFF
size: few; J: TRBJ1-2; D: TRBD1; V: TRBV2; DNA: TGTGCCAGCAGTCGGACAGGGGGCTATGGCTACACCTTC; CDR3: CASSRTGGYGYTF
size: -; J: TRBJ1-5; D: TRBD1; V: TRBV7-2; DNA: TGTGCCAGCAGCGGGACAGGGGGCGGTTTAGGTCAGCCCCAGCATTTT; CDR3: CASSGTGGGLGQPQHF
size: -; J: TRBJ2-7; D: -; V: TRBV14; DNA: TGTGCCAGCAGACCCCAGGGGTCAGGGGAGCAGTACTTC; CDR3: CASRPQGSGEQYF
size: -; J: TRBJ1-5; D: -; V: TRBV13; DNA: TGTGCCAGCAGTTCAGGGTATAGCAATCAGCCCCAGCATTTT; CDR3: CASSSGYSNQPQHF
size: -; J: TRBJ2-7; D: -; V: TRBV2; DNA: TGTGCCAGCAGTCTACTTAAATACGAGCAGTACTTC; CDR3: CASSLLKYEQYF
size: -; J: TRBJ2-3; D: -; V: TRBV7-8; DNA: TGTGCCAGCAGCACCCATGCCTACTCCACAGATACGCAGTATTTT; CDR3: CASSTHAYSTDTQYF
size: -; J: TRBJ2-7; D: -; V: TRBV27; DNA: TGTGCCAGCAGTTTATCGACTACGCCAGGCCTCTACGAGCAGTACTTC; CDR3: CASSLSTTPGLYEQYF
size: once; J: TRBJ2-3; D: TRBD2; V: TRBV6-1; DNA: TGTGCCAGCAGTGGGACTAGCGGGGGGATTAGCACAGATACGCAGTATTTT; CDR3: CASSGTSGGISTDTQYF
size: -; J: TRBJ2-7; D: -; V: TRBV27; DNA: TGTGCCAGCAGGCGGAACCGGGACAACTCCTACGAGCAGTACTTC; CDR3: CASRRNRDNSYEQYF
size: -; J: TRBJ2-7; D: TRBD2; V: TRBV6-1; DNA: TGTGCCAGCAGTGGACTAGCGGGAGCCTTCTACGAGCAGTACTTC; CDR3: CASSGLAGAFYEQYF
size: -; J: TRBJ1-1; D: TRBD1; V: TRBV7-9; DNA: TGTGCCAGCAGCGCCACCCCTGACAGGGGGCGCTTGGGCACTGAAGCTTTCTTT; CDR3: CASSATPDRGRLGTEAFF
size: -; J: TRBJ2-1; D: -; V: TRBV28; DNA: TGTGCCAGCAGTCTAGGTCGGGCCAGGGCTAATGAGCAGTTCTTC; CDR3: CASSLGRARANEQFF
size: -; J: TRBJ1-6; D: -; V: TRBV6-1; DNA: TGTGCCAGCTGGCGAGGGTCTGGTTCACCCCTCCACTTT; CDR3: CASWRGSGSPLHF
size: -; J: TRBJ2-7; D: -; V: TRBV29-1; DNA: TGCAGCGGTGGACAGTCCTCCTACGAGCAGTACTTC; CDR3: CSGGQSSYEQYF
size: -; J: TRBJ1-2; D: -; V: TRBV29-1; DNA: TGCAGCGTTGATCCAGGGCACTATGGCTACACCTTC; CDR3: CSVDPGHYGYTF
size: -; J: TRBJ2-2; D: TRBD2; V: TRBV2; DNA: TGTGCCAGCATGCTAGCGGAGAACACCGGGGAGCTGTTTTTT; CDR3: CASMLAENTGELFF
size: -; J: TRBJ2-2; D: TRBD1; V: TRBV7-2; DNA: TGTGCCAGCACCCCGACAGGGCTGAGCACCGGGGAGCTGTTTTTT; CDR3: CASTPTGLSTGELFF
size: -; J: TRBJ2-2; D: TRBD2; V: TRBV30; DNA: TGTGCCTCCCTCCCGGGGGGGGCCTCCGGGGAGCTGTTTTTT; CDR3: CASLPGGASGELFF
size: -; J: TRBJ1-5; D: -; V: TRBV12-5; DNA: TGTGCTAGTGGTATCCCCTATTGGCCCCAGCATTTT; CDR3: CASGIPYWPQHF
size: -; J: TRBJ1-1; D: -; V: TRBV15; DNA: TGTGCCACCATCCATGAGGGTACTGAAGCTTTCTTT; CDR3: CATIHEGTEAFF
size: few; J: TRBJ1-5; D: -; V: TRBV6-5; DNA: TGTGCCAGTAACGGAGGGCCTAATCAGCCCCAGCATTTT; CDR3: CASNGGPNQPQHF
size: -; J: TRBJ1-5; D: TRBD1; V: TRBV28; DNA: TGTGCCAGCAGTTTATGGACGTCAGGGGGTGGTCAGCCCCAGCATTTT; CDR3: CASSLWTSGGGQPQHF
size: -; J: TRBJ1-4; D: TRBD1; V: TRBV13; DNA: TGTGCCAGCAGCTTCTGGACAGGAGGAAATGAAAAACTGTTTTTT; CDR3: CASSFWTGGNEKLFF
size: few; J: TRBJ2-2; D: TRBD2; V: TRBV28; DNA: TGTGCCAGCAGTTCACCGGGACTATACACCGGGGAGCTGTTTTTT; CDR3: CASSSPGLYTGELFF
size: -; J: TRBJ2-7; D: TRBD1; V: TRBV25-1; DNA: TGTGCCAGCAGTTATACGGGACAGACCTACGAGCAGTACTTC; CDR3: CASSYTGQTYEQYF
size: few; J: TRBJ2-7; D: TRBD1; V: TRBV4-3; DNA: TGCGCCAGCAGCCCAAGGACAGGGCCCTACGAGCAGTACTTC; CDR3: CASSPRTGPYEQYF
size: -; J: TRBJ2-4; D: -; V: TRBV27; DNA: TGTGCCAGCAGCCGTCCCAACGGCATTCAGTACTTC; CDR3: CASSRPNGIQYF
size: -; J: TRBJ2-2; D: TRBD1; V: TRBV9; DNA: TGTGCCAGCAGCGGACAAGCGACAGGGGGCAACACCGGGGAGCTGTTTTTT; CDR3: CASSGQATGGNTGELFF
size: -; J: TRBJ2-2; D: -; V: TRBV9; DNA: TGTGCCAGCAGCGTAGATAGGAGGAATCCTACCGGGGAGCTGTTTTTT; CDR3: CASSVDRRNPTGELFF
size: -; J: TRBJ2-3; D: TRBD2; V: TRBV2; DNA: TGTGCCAGTGCCGGGACTAGCGGGACCGATACGCAGTATTTT; CDR3: CASAGTSGTDTQYF
size: -; J: TRBJ2-5; D: -; V: TRBV4-2; DNA: TGTGCCAGCAGCCAAGGGGCTCATCAAGAGACCCAGTACTTC; CDR3: CASSQGAHQETQYF